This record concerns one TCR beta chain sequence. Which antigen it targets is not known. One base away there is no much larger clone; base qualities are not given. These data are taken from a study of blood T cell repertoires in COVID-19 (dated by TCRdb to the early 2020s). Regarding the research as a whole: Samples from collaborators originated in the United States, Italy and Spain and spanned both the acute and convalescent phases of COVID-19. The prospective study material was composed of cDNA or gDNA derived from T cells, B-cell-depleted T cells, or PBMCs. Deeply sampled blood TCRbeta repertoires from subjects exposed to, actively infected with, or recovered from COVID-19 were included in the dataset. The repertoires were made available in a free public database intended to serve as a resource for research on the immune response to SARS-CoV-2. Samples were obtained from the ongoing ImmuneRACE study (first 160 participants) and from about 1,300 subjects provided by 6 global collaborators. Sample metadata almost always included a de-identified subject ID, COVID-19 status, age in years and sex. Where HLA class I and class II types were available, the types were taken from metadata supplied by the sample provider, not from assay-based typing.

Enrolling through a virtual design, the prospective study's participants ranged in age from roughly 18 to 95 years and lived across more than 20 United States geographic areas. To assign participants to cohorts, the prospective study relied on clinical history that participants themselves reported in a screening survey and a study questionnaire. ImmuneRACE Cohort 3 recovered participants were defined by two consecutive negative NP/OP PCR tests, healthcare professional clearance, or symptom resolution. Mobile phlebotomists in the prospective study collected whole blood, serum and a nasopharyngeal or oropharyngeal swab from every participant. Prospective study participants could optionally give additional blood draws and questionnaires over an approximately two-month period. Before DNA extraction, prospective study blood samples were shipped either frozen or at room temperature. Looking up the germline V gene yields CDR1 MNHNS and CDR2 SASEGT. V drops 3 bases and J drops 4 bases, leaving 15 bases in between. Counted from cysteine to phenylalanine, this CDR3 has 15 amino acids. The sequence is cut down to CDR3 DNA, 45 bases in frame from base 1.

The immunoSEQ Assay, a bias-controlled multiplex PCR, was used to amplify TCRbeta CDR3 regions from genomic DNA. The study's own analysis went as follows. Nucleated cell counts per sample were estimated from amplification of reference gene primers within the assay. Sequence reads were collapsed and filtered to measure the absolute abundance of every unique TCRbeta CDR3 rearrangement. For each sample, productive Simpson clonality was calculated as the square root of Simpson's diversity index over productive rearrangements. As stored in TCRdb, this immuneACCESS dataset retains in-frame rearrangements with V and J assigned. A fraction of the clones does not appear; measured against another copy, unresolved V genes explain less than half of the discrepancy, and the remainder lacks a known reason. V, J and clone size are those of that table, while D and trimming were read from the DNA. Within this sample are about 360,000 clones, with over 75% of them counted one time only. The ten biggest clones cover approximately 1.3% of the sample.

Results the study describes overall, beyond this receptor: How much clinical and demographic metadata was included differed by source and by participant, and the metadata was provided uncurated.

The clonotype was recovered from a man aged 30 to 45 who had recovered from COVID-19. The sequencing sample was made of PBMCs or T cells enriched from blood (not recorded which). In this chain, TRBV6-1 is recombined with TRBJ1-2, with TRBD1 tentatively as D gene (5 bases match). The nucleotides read TGTGCCAGCAGTGAGGGAAGGGGTTGGGGCTATGGCTACACCTTC. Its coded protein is CASSEGRGWGYGYTF.